This is a list of T cell receptor beta chains from one sample in a study of blood T cell repertoires in COVID-19. The repertoire was sequenced with immunoSEQ multiplex PCR; TCRdb's copy has only in-frame clones and lacks some. The sample holds 100,000 to 120,000 clones, 85% seen once. The sequenced sample consisted of peripheral blood. These receptors were collected from a human donor in a cohort sampled during active COVID-19. CDR3s include the opening cysteine and the closing phenylalanine or tryptophan. The order of the fields is V gene, clone size, D gene, J gene, CDR3 DNA, CDR3 protein. D genes are given only for firm matches. Clone size is stated in some rows and not others, as once, few, many or a class when expanded.

V gene: TRBV6-1
clone size: .
D gene: .
J gene: TRBJ1-4
CDR3 DNA: TGTGCCAGCAGTGAATTAGGTTTGGGCCCGCTGTTTTTT
CDR3 protein: CASSELGLGPLFF

V gene: TRBV10-3
clone size: .
D gene: .
J gene: TRBJ1-1
CDR3 DNA: TGTGCCATCAGTGAGAAAACCCTGCCAGGGGTGCGGAACACTGAAGCTTTCTTT
CDR3 protein: CAISEKTLPGVRNTEAFF

V gene: TRBV7-2
clone size: .
D gene: .
J gene: TRBJ1-5
CDR3 DNA: TGTGCCAGCAGCGCAGACAGGAATCAGCCCCAGCATTTT
CDR3 protein: CASSADRNQPQHF

V gene: TRBV2
clone size: .
D gene: .
J gene: TRBJ2-5
CDR3 DNA: TGTGCCAGCGCCCGGTACCGGGGGAGCGCCCAAGAGACCCAGTACTTC
CDR3 protein: CASARYRGSAQETQYF

V gene: TRBV19
clone size: .
D gene: TRBD2
J gene: TRBJ2-1
CDR3 DNA: TGTGCCAGTAGGGGGATAGGGAGGGTTTCAGACAATGAGCAGTTCTTC
CDR3 protein: CASRGIGRVSDNEQFF

V gene: TRBV5-4
clone size: .
D gene: .
J gene: TRBJ2-7
CDR3 DNA: TGTGCCAGCAGCTCCCCACAATCCTCCTACGAGCAGTACTTC
CDR3 protein: CASSSPQSSYEQYF

V gene: TRBV24-1
clone size: once
D gene: TRBD1
J gene: TRBJ2-3
CDR3 DNA: TGTGCCACCAGTGCGGGACAGGTCTTCACAGATACGCAGTATTTT
CDR3 protein: CATSAGQVFTDTQYF

V gene: TRBV30
clone size: .
D gene: TRBD1
J gene: TRBJ2-7
CDR3 DNA: TGTGCCTACGGACAGGGAAGGGGATCTGACGAGCAGTACTTC
CDR3 protein: CAYGQGRGSDEQYF

V gene: TRBV27
clone size: .
D gene: TRBD1
J gene: TRBJ1-2
CDR3 DNA: TGTGCCAGCAGTTTATCGGGGACAGCCTATGGCTACACCTTC
CDR3 protein: CASSLSGTAYGYTF

V gene: TRBV30
clone size: .
D gene: .
J gene: TRBJ1-5
CDR3 DNA: TGTGCCTGGAGTCTCCCGCCGGGGGGGCAGCCCCAGCATTTT
CDR3 protein: CAWSLPPGGQPQHF

V gene: TRBV30
clone size: .
D gene: .
J gene: TRBJ1-6
CDR3 DNA: TGTGCCTGGACCCACAGGGAGTTGGATTCACCCCTCCACTTT
CDR3 protein: CAWTHRELDSPLHF

V gene: TRBV5-1
clone size: .
D gene: .
J gene: TRBJ1-6
CDR3 DNA: TGCGCCAGCAGCTTGAGGGCAGGCCGGGGGGCCCTCCACTTT
CDR3 protein: CASSLRAGRGALHF

V gene: TRBV7-8
clone size: .
D gene: .
J gene: TRBJ1-5
CDR3 DNA: TGTGCCAGCAGCTTAGGGACTACCAATCAGCCCCAGCATTTT
CDR3 protein: CASSLGTTNQPQHF

V gene: TRBV30
clone size: .
D gene: TRBD1
J gene: TRBJ2-2
CDR3 DNA: TGTGCCTGGAGTGTTGGCAGGGGGCGAGGGGAGCTGTTTTTT
CDR3 protein: CAWSVGRGRGELFF

V gene: TRBV3-1/TRBV3-2
clone size: .
D gene: .
J gene: TRBJ1-6
CDR3 DNA: TGTGCCAGCAGCCAAGACAGGGGTAATTCACCCCTCCACTTT
CDR3 protein: CASSQDRGNSPLHF

V gene: TRBV15
clone size: few
D gene: .
J gene: TRBJ1-5
CDR3 DNA: TGTGCCACCAGCGGCGGCCCGGGAGATCAGCCCCAGCATTTT
CDR3 protein: CATSGGPGDQPQHF

V gene: TRBV25-1
clone size: .
D gene: .
J gene: TRBJ1-5
CDR3 DNA: TGTGCCAGCAGTGAACAGGGTTTTCAGCCCCAGCATTTT
CDR3 protein: CASSEQGFQPQHF

V gene: TRBV4-3
clone size: .
D gene: .
J gene: TRBJ1-4
CDR3 DNA: TGCGCCAGCAGCCGCCAGGCTGCAACTAATGAAAAACTGTTTTTT
CDR3 protein: CASSRQAATNEKLFF

V gene: TRBV5-6
clone size: .
D gene: TRBD1
J gene: TRBJ1-2
CDR3 DNA: TGTGTCTGGACCCGGGACAGGGGTTATGGCTACACCTTC
CDR3 protein: CVWTRDRGYGYTF

V gene: TRBV11-2
clone size: .
D gene: TRBD2
J gene: TRBJ2-3
CDR3 DNA: TGTGCCAGCAGCTTACTTCGGACTAGAGGGGATACGCAGTATTTT
CDR3 protein: CASSLLRTRGDTQYF

V gene: TRBV6-5
clone size: .
D gene: .
J gene: TRBJ2-7
CDR3 DNA: TGTGCCAGCAGTTTTCCGGGAAACGAGCAGTACTTC
CDR3 protein: CASSFPGNEQYF

V gene: TRBV6-2/TRBV6-3
clone size: .
D gene: TRBD2
J gene: TRBJ2-7
CDR3 DNA: TGTGCCAGCAGTTACCCCGCGGGGGGCCGAGGATACGAGCAGTACTTC
CDR3 protein: CASSYPAGGRGYEQYF

V gene: TRBV7-2
clone size: .
D gene: .
J gene: TRBJ1-2
CDR3 DNA: TGTGCCAGCAGCTTAGCGGGCCCGCAGGGCTATGGCTACACCTTC
CDR3 protein: CASSLAGPQGYGYTF

V gene: TRBV9
clone size: .
D gene: TRBD1
J gene: TRBJ1-2
CDR3 DNA: TGTGCCAGCAGCCCCCGGGACAGCCCCTTCGGCTATGGCTACACCTTC
CDR3 protein: CASSPRDSPFGYGYTF

V gene: TRBV18
clone size: .
D gene: TRBD2
J gene: TRBJ2-7
CDR3 DNA: TGTGCCAGCTCACCATCGACTAGCGGGGGCTACGAGCAGTACTTC
CDR3 protein: CASSPSTSGGYEQYF

V gene: TRBV4-1
clone size: .
D gene: .
J gene: TRBJ1-5
CDR3 DNA: TGCGCCAGCAGCCAACGCGTACCGGGGTACGGCAATCAGCCCCAGCATTTT
CDR3 protein: CASSQRVPGYGNQPQHF

V gene: TRBV7-2
clone size: once
D gene: TRBD2
J gene: TRBJ2-5
CDR3 DNA: TGTGCCAGCAGCTTACCGGGGGGGAGGGAGACCCAGTACTTC
CDR3 protein: CASSLPGGRETQYF

V gene: TRBV28
clone size: once
D gene: .
J gene: TRBJ2-1
CDR3 DNA: TGTGCCAGCAGTTCGTACACCGTCACCTACAATGAGCAGTTCTTC
CDR3 protein: CASSSYTVTYNEQFF

V gene: TRBV5-6
clone size: .
D gene: .
J gene: TRBJ2-5
CDR3 DNA: TGTGCCAGCAGCTCGTGGGGGCAGCAAGAGACCCAGTACTTC
CDR3 protein: CASSSWGQQETQYF

V gene: TRBV29-1
clone size: .
D gene: TRBD1
J gene: TRBJ2-7
CDR3 DNA: TGCAGCGTTGTTACCTCGGACAGGTTTATCTACGAGCAGTACTTC
CDR3 protein: CSVVTSDRFIYEQYF

V gene: TRBV4-2
clone size: .
D gene: TRBD1
J gene: TRBJ1-2
CDR3 DNA: TGTGCCAGCAGCCAAGCCCCCGCACAGGGGCCTTTTGGCTACACCTTC
CDR3 protein: CASSQAPAQGPFGYTF

V gene: TRBV6-2/TRBV6-3
clone size: once
D gene: TRBD2
J gene: TRBJ2-1
CDR3 DNA: TGTGCCAGCAGTTACTTTGGGGGAGGGAATGAGCAGTTCTTC
CDR3 protein: CASSYFGGGNEQFF

V gene: TRBV27
clone size: .
D gene: .
J gene: TRBJ1-5
CDR3 DNA: TGTGCCAGCAGTTTATACAGGTGGAGCAATCAGCCCCAGCATTTT
CDR3 protein: CASSLYRWSNQPQHF

V gene: TRBV2
clone size: .
D gene: .
J gene: TRBJ2-3
CDR3 DNA: TGTGCCAGCAGTGAACTCTCATGGGGCGATACGCAGTATTTT
CDR3 protein: CASSELSWGDTQYF

V gene: TRBV5-6
clone size: many
D gene: .
J gene: TRBJ1-5
CDR3 DNA: TGTGCCAGCAGCTTGACAGGCGACGGAAATCAGCCCCAGCATTTT
CDR3 protein: CASSLTGDGNQPQHF

V gene: TRBV5-4
clone size: .
D gene: .
J gene: TRBJ2-3
CDR3 DNA: TGTGCCAGCAGCCAGGTCCCAGATACGCAGTATTTT
CDR3 protein: CASSQVPDTQYF

V gene: TRBV3-1/TRBV3-2
clone size: .
D gene: TRBD1
J gene: TRBJ2-1
CDR3 DNA: TGTGCCAGCAGACAGCGAGGGACAGGGGGATTGTATGAGCAGTTCTTC
CDR3 protein: CASRQRGTGGLYEQFF

V gene: TRBV2
clone size: .
D gene: .
J gene: TRBJ2-1
CDR3 DNA: TGTGCCAGCAGTGAGGTTAGGGGGGGTGAGCAGTTCTTC
CDR3 protein: CASSEVRGGEQFF

V gene: TRBV11-2
clone size: .
D gene: TRBD2
J gene: TRBJ2-1
CDR3 DNA: TGTGCCAGCAGCTTTCCCGAGGCGGGGGGACCATTCAATGAGCAGTTCTTC
CDR3 protein: CASSFPEAGGPFNEQFF

V gene: TRBV5-1
clone size: .
D gene: .
J gene: TRBJ1-2
CDR3 DNA: TGCGCCAGCAGCTTCACAGGGCCGTACTATGGCTACACCTTC
CDR3 protein: CASSFTGPYYGYTF

V gene: TRBV20-1
clone size: .
D gene: .
J gene: TRBJ1-2
CDR3 DNA: TGCAGTGCTAGAGGGAGTGGCTACACCTTC
CDR3 protein: CSARGSGYTF

V gene: TRBV6-5
clone size: .
D gene: .
J gene: TRBJ1-2
CDR3 DNA: TGTGCCAGCACCGCGGGAGGGGGCTATGGCTACACCTTC
CDR3 protein: CASTAGGGYGYTF

V gene: TRBV19
clone size: .
D gene: TRBD1
J gene: TRBJ1-5
CDR3 DNA: TGTGCCAGCAGGGACAGGGGACCCAATCAGCCCCAGCATTTT
CDR3 protein: CASRDRGPNQPQHF